These 20 T cell receptor beta chains were all obtained from the same sample, sequenced in a study of T cells in Graves' hyperthyroidism and ophthalmopathy. Template material for amplifying TCR beta CDR3 regions consisted of RNA transcripts. The primer set for the first-round RT-PCR of the TCR CDR3 was HTBI. TCRdb processed the multiplex PCR reads anew with MiXCR; each CDR3 protein has one entry. The data contain about 500,000 distinct CDR3 sequences, approximately 16% of them seen just once; the ten biggest clones take up about 29%. Sequenced sample: blood. The receptors here all came from a woman aged 25 to 45 with Graves' ophthalmopathy.

This clonotype was recorded at least ten times. The chain has TRBV5-1 and TRBJ1-2; no firm D call. Trimming removed 4 bases from V and 8 bases from J, with 21 bases in between. Germline values: CDR1 SGHRS, CDR2 YFSETQ. This CDR3 spans 15 amino acids. CDR3 coding DNA: TGCGCCAGCAGCATCGAGGGAAACAGAGAATCGGGCTACACCTTC. It specifies CASSIEGNRESGYTF. The full variable domain, with the rest looked up from reference TRBV5-1 and TRBJ1-2, is KAGVTQTPRYLIKTRGQQVTLSCSPISGHRSVSWYQQTPGQGLQFLFEYFSETQRNKGNFPGRFSGRQFSNSRSEMNVSTLELGDSALYLCASSIEGNRESGYTFGSGTRLTVV.

This clonotype came up a few times. The gene calls are TRBV10-3 and TRBJ2-1; the match to TRBD2 covers 10 bases. Germline V CDR1 and CDR2: ENHRY, SYGVKD. Germline trimming cut 0 bases from V and 5 bases from J; bases unmatched to any gene: 4. This CDR3 is 16 amino acids long. CDR3 residues: CAISESSGRNNNEQFF. The CDR3 region has the DNA TGTGCCATCAGTGAGTCTAGCGGGAGGAATAACAATGAGCAGTTCTTC.

This clonotype was detected only a few times. The genes are TRBV20-1 and TRBJ2-5, with 9 bases identical to TRBD2. The germline V gene encodes CDR1 DFQATT and CDR2 SNEGSKA (reference sequence). V lost 3 bases and J lost 5; bases outside the gene matches: 13. This CDR3 is built from 16 residues. For the CDR3, the DNA is TGCAGTGCTAGGCCCGGAAGCGGGAGGTTACGGGAGACCCAGTACTTC. This encodes CSARPGSGRLRETQYF.

J is TRBJ2-1 and V is TRBV27, with D uncertain. The V and J ends lost 8 bases and 6 bases respectively, with 17 bases between them. Looked up from germline, CDR1 is MNHEY and CDR2 is SMNVEV (reference sequence). The CDR3 has 14 residues. CDR3 bases: TGTGCCAGCGCATGGCCCCCGGCCGGCAATGAGCAGTTCTTC. Protein sequence: CASAWPPAGNEQFF.

The chain recombines TRBV7-9 with TRBJ2-1; 9 positions agree with TRBD1. Germline V gene lookup returns CDR1 SEHNR and CDR2 FQNEAQ (reference sequence). The CDR3 loop spans 14 amino acids. The V and J ends lost 5 bases and 8 bases, in that order; junction bases with no gene match: 7. DNA of the CDR3: TGTGCCAGCAGCCAGACAGGGGGTGGGGATGAGCAGTTCTTC. Residues: CASSQTGGGDEQFF.

The CDR3 DNA sequence: TGTGCCAGTAGTATGGGGACTAGCGGACAAGAGACCCAGTACTTC. Translated, it gives CASSMGTSGQETQYF. The V call is TRBV19, the J call TRBJ2-5; 11 bases line up with TRBD2. This CDR3 has 15 residues. The J segment lost 2 bases and the V segment lost 3 bases, leaving 2 bases of the junction unmatched. In germline, CDR1 is LNHDA, CDR2 SQIVND (reference sequence).

This chain uses TRBV25-1 with TRBJ1-2; 8 bases agree with TRBD1. This CDR3 is built from 14 residues. CDR1 is MGHDK and CDR2 is SYGVNS in the germline V gene. The junction had 4 bases not matched to a gene; V was cut back by 3 bases and J by 4 bases. The CDR3 bases are TGTGCCAGCAGTGACGGGACAGGTCGCTATGGCTACACCTTC. Residues: CASSDGTGRYGYTF.

The chain uses TRBV5-1 and TRBJ2-4; TRBD2 matches 7 bases. The CDR3 length is 20 residues. Per the germline V gene, CDR1 is SGHRS and CDR2 is YFSETQ. Unmatched junction bases numbered 23, after V lost 4 bases and J lost 4 bases. The CDR3 DNA follows: TGCGCCAGCAGCCCCGAGACACTTTTTTCGGGGGGTGAATATAAAAACATTCAGTACTTC. As protein: CASSPETLFSGGEYKNIQYF.

The sample holds many counts of this clonotype. This rearrangement joins TRBV30 to TRBJ2-7; weak D call: TRBD1 (6 bases). Germline values: CDR1 GTSNPN, CDR2 SVGIG (reference sequence). This CDR3 comprises 12 residues. Trimming removed 0 bases from V and 5 bases from J, with 8 bases in between. CDR3 loop: CAWSVWGHEQYF. The CDR3 DNA reads as TGTGCCTGGAGTGTATGGGGGCACGAGCAGTACTTC.

This clonotype appeared a few times. J is TRBJ1-2 and V is TRBV19; 7 bases map to TRBD1. The CDR3 runs 13 residues. The germline V gene has CDR1 LNHDA and CDR2 SQIVND (reference sequence). Trimming at V came to 3 bases and at J to 7 bases, leaving 5 bases not matched to a gene. The CDR3 here is CASSIGQVFGYTF. Here the CDR3 DNA reads TGTGCCAGTAGTATCGGACAGGTGTTTGGCTACACCTTC.

The CDR3 sequence is CASSSPGPVEKLFF. The DNA for the CDR3 is TGTGCCAGCAGTTCCCCGGGACCCGTGGAAAAACTGTTTTTT. The chain couples TRBV28 to TRBJ1-4, with D possibly matching TRBD1 (5 bases). Per the germline V gene, CDR1 is MDHEN and CDR2 is SYDVKM. The CDR3 is 14 residues long. Trimming removed 4 bases from V and 8 bases from J, with 14 bases in between.

The sample holds a few counts of this clonotype. V and J are TRBV24-1 and TRBJ2-6; D unclear. The V and J ends lost 6 bases and 0 bases respectively, with 8 bases between them. The length of the CDR3 is 15 residues. The germline CDR1 and CDR2 sequences are KGHDR and SFDVKD. The CDR3 coding sequence is TGTGCCACCAGTCACACTGTCTCTGGGGCCAACGTCCTGACTTTC. Residues: CATSHTVSGANVLTF.

The chain carries TRBV28 and TRBJ2-5; D tentatively fits TRBD1 or TRBD2 (6 bases each). The germline V gene has CDR1 MDHEN and CDR2 SYDVKM. The CDR3 has 14 amino acids. V lost 6 bases, J lost 2 bases, and 13 bases lay in between. The CDR3 DNA follows: TGTGCCAGCAGCCCCTCGGGGGCGCAAGAGACCCAGTACTTC. Translated: CASSPSGAQETQYF.

This clonotype was observed at least ten times. Here the CDR3 reads CASSLDRGGQETQYF. The CDR3 DNA reads TGTGCCAGCAGCTTAGATCGCGGCGGCCAAGAGACCCAGTACTTC. The rearrangement uses TRBV11-2 and TRBJ2-5; D remains ambiguous. V was shortened by 0 bases and J by 1 base, with 9 bases between the two germline ends. There are 15 residues in the CDR3. Germline CDR1 reads SGHAT; CDR2 reads FQNNGV.

This clonotype has at least ten counts. The chain couples TRBV18 to TRBJ2-1; TRBD2 matches 7 bases. CDR3 length: 14 residues. V lost 2 bases, J lost 9 bases, and 7 bases stayed unmatched. CDR1 and CDR2 from the germline V gene are KGHSH and LQKENI. The CDR3 spells CASSPREGRGEQFF. The CDR3 coding sequence is TGTGCCAGCTCACCAAGAGAAGGGAGGGGTGAGCAGTTCTTC.

This clonotype was counted ten times or more. This chain uses TRBV15 with TRBJ2-7, with unresolved D. The length of the CDR3 is 15 residues. The V end lost 2 bases, the J end lost 0 bases, and 11 bases lay between the germline ends. Germline V lookup: CDR1 LNHNV, CDR2 YYDKDF (reference sequence). The CDR3 spells CATSRLRGASYEQYF. For the CDR3, the DNA is TGTGCCACCAGCAGATTGAGAGGTGCCTCCTACGAGCAGTACTTC.

This clonotype was seen repeatedly, ten times or more. The chain combines TRBV30 with TRBJ2-5, with TRBD2 matching 8 bases. The germline V gene has CDR1 GTSNPN and CDR2 SVGIG (reference sequence). The CDR3 is 13 amino acids. J was trimmed by 5 bases and V by 7 bases; bases with no gene match: 9. CDR3: CAFLGGGYETQYF. CDR3 nucleotides: TGTGCCTTCCTCGGGGGGGGGTACGAGACCCAGTACTTC.

The rearrangement uses TRBV5-1 and TRBJ2-7, with TRBD1 matching 11 bases. CDR3 size: 15 residues. The V gene end was trimmed by 4 bases and the J gene end by 6 bases; junction bases not matched to a gene: 9. Germline V gene data show CDR1 as SGHRS and CDR2 as YFSETQ. Here the CDR3 DNA reads TGCGCCAGCAGCGCGACCGGGACAGGGGGTATCGAGCAGTACTTC. It yields the protein CASSATGTGGIEQYF.

V is TRBV6-1 and J is TRBJ2-2; 7 bases are a match to TRBD2. CDR3 size: 11 residues. The trim removed 9 bases at V and 7 bases at J, leaving 2 bases unmatched. Germline CDR1 is MNHNS and CDR2 is SASEGT. The CDR3 sequence is CARSGGGELFF. CDR3 DNA: TGTGCCAGATCGGGGGGCGGGGAGCTGTTTTTT.

Note on this clonotype: An end of the junction differs from the germline gene, which may be a read error. V usage is TRBV19 and J usage is TRBJ2-7; a possible D gene is TRBD1 (8 bases). Germline values: CDR1 LNHDA, CDR2 SQIVND (reference sequence). The CDR3 sequence is 15 residues long. CDR3 region: CASSSLNRGDYEQYF. DNA for the CDR3: TGTGCCAGTAGTTCCCTCAACAGGGGGGACTACGAGCAATACTTC.